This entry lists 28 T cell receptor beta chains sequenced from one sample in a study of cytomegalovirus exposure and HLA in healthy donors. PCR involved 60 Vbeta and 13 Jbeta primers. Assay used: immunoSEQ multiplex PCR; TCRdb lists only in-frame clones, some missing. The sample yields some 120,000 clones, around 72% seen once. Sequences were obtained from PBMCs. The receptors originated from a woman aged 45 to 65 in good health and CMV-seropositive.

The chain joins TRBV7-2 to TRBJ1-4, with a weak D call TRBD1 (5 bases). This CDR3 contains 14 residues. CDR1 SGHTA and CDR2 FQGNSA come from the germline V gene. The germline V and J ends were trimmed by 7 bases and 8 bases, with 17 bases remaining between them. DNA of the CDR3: TGTGCCAGCACCAAAGACCGGGGGGGAGAAAAACTGTTTTTT. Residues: CASTKDRGGEKLFF.

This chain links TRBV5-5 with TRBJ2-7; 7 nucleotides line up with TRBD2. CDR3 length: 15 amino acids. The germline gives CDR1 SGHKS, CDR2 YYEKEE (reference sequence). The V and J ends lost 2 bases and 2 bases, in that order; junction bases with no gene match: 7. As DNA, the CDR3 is TGTGCCAGCAGCTTTACTGCGGGAGCTACCTACGAGCAGTACTTC. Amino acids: CASSFTAGATYEQYF.

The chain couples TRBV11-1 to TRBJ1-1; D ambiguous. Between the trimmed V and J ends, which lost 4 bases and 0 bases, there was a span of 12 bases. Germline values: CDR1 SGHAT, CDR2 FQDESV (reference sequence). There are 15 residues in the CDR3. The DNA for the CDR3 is TGTGCCAGCAGCTCCTCACGCGCAATGAACACTGAAGCTTTCTTT. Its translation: CASSSSRAMNTEAFF.

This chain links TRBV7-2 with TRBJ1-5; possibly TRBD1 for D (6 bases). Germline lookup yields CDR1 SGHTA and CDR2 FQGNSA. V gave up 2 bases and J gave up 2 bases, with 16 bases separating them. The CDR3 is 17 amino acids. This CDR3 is CASSLNPRGGGNQPQHF. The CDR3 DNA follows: TGTGCCAGCAGCTTAAACCCCAGGGGCGGTGGCAATCAGCCCCAGCATTTT.

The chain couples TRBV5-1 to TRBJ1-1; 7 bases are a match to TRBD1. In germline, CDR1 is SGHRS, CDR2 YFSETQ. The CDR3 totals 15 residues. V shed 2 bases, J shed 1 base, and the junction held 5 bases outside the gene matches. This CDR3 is CASSFTGARNTEAFF. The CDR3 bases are TGCGCCAGCAGCTTTACAGGGGCCCGGAACACTGAAGCTTTCTTT.

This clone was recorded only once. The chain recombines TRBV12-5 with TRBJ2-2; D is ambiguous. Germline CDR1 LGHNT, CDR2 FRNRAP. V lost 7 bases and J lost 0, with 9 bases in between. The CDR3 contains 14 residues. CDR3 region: CASAQKSNTGELFF. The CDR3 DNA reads TGTGCTAGTGCCCAAAAATCGAACACCGGGGAGCTGTTTTTT.

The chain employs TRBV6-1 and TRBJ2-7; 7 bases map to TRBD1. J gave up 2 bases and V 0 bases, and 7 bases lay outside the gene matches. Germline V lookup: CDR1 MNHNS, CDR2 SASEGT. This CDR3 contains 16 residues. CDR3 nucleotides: TGTGCCAGCAGTGAAGCGACAGGGTTTAGTGCCTACGAGCAGTACTTC. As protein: CASSEATGFSAYEQYF.

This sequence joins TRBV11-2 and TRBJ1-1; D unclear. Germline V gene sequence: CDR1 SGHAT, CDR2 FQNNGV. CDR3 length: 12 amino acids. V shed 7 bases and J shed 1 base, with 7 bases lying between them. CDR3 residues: CASTGGNTEAFF. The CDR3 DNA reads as TGTGCCAGCACGGGAGGGAACACTGAAGCTTTCTTT.

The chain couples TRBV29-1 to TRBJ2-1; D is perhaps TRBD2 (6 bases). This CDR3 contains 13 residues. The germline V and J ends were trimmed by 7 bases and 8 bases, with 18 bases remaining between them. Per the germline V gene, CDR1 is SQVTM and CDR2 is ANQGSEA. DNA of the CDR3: TGCAGCGCTTTAGACGGGACTGAAGATGAGCAGTTCTTC. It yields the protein CSALDGTEDEQFF.

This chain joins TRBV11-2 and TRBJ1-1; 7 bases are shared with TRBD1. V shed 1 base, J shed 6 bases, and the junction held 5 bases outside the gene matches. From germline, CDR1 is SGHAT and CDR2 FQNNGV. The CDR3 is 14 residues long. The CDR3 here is CASSLVGRGAEAFF. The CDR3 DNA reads TGTGCCAGCAGCTTAGTTGGCAGGGGGGCTGAAGCTTTCTTT.

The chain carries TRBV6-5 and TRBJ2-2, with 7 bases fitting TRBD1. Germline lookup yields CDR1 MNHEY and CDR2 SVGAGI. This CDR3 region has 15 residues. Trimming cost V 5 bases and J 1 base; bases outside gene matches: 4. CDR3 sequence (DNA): TGTGCCAGCAGTCGGACAGGCCTGAACACCGGGGAGCTGTTTTTT. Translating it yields CASSRTGLNTGELFF.

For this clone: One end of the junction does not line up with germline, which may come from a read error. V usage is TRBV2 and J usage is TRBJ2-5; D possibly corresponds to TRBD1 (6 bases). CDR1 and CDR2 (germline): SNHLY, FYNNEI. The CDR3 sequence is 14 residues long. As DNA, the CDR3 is TGTGCCAGCAATGAACAGGGCAGCCAAGAGACCCAGTACTTC. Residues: CASNEQGSQETQYF.

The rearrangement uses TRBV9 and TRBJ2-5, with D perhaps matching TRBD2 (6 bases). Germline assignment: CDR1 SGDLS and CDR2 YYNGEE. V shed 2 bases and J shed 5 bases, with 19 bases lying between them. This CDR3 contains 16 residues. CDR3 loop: CASSVLGGRRGETQYF. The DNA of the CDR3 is TGTGCCAGCAGCGTGCTAGGAGGGAGGAGGGGCGAGACCCAGTACTTC.

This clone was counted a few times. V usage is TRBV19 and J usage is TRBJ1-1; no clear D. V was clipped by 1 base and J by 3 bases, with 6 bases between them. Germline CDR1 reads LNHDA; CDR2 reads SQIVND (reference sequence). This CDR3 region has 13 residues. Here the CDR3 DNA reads TGTGCCAGTAGTATAGTCCCGGACACTGAAGCTTTCTTT. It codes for CASSIVPDTEAFF.

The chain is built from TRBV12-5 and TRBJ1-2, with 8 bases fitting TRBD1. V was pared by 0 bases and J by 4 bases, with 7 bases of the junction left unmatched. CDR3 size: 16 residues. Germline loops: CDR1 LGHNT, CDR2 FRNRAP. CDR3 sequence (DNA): TGTGCTAGTGGTTTGGTAGGTGGACAGGGAAGCTATGGCTACACCTTC. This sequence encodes CASGLVGGQGSYGYTF.

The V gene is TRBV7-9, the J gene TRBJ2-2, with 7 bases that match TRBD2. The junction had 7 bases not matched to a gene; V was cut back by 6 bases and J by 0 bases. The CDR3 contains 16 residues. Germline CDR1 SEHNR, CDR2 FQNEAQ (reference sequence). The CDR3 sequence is CASSHPRGANTGELFF. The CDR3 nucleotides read TGTGCCAGCAGTCACCCTCGGGGGGCGAACACCGGGGAGCTGTTTTTT. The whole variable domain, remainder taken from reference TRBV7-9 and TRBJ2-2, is DTGVSQNPRHKITKRGQNVTFRCDPISEHNRLYWYRQTLGQGPEFLTYFQNEAQLEKSRLLSDRFSAERPKGSFSTLEIQRTEQGDSAMYLCASSHPRGANTGELFFGEGSRLTVL.

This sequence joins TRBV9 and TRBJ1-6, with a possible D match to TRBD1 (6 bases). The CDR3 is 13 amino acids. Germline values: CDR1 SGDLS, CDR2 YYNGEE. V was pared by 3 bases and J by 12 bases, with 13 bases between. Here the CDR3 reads CASSAQGPRPLHF. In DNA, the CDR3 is TGTGCCAGCAGCGCCCAGGGGCCCCGACCCCTCCACTTT.

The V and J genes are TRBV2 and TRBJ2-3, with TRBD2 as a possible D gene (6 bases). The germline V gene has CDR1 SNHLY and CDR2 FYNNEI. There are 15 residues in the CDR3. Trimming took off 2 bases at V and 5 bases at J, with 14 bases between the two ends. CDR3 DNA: TGTGCCAGCAGTGAACGGAGGGGAGCGGGAGATACGCAGTATTTT. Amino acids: CASSERRGAGDTQYF.

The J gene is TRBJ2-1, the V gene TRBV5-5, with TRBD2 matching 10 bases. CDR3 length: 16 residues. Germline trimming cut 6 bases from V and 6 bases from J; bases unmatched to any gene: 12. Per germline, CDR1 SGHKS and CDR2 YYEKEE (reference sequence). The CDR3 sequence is CASTSGSGGWSNEQFF. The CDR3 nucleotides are TGTGCCAGCACCTCCGGTAGCGGGGGGTGGTCCAATGAGCAGTTCTTC.

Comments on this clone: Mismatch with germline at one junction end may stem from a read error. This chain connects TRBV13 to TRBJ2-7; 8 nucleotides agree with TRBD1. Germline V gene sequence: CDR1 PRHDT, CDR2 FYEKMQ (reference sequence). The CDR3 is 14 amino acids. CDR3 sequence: CASSLDRADPDLNF. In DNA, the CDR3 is TGTGCCAGCAGCTTGGACAGGGCGGACCCCGATCTCAACTTC.

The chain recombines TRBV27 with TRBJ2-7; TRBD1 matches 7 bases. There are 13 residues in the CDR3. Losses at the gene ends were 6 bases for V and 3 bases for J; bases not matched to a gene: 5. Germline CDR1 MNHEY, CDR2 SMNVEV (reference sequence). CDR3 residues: CASSLGGFYEQYF. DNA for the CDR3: TGTGCCAGCAGCCTAGGGGGCTTCTACGAGCAGTACTTC.

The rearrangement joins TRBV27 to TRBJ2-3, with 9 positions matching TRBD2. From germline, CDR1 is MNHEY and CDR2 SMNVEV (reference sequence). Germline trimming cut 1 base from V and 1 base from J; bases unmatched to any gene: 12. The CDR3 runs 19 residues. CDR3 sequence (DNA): TGTGCCAGCAGTTTATGGGCGGCTAGCGGGGCGGGTGGCACAGATACGCAGTATTTT. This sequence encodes CASSLWAASGAGGTDTQYF.

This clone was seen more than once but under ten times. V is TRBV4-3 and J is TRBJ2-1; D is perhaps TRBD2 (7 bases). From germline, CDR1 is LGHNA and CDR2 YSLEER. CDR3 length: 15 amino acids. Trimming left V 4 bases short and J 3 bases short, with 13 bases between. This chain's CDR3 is CASSLRGAGYNEQFF. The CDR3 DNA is TGCGCCAGCAGCCTCCGGGGGGCCGGCTACAATGAGCAGTTCTTC.

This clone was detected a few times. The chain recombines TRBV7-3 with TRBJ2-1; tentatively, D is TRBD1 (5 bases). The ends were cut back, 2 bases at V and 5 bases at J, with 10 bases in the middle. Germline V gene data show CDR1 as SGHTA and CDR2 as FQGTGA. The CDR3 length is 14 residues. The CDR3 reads CASSLEGAHNEQFF. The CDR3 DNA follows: TGTGCCAGCAGCTTAGAAGGGGCCCACAATGAGCAGTTCTTC.

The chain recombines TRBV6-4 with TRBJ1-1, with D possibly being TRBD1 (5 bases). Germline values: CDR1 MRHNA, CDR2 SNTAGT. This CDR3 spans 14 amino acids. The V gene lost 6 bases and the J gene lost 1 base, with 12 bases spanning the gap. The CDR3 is CASSLTVRNTEAFF. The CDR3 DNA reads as TGTGCCAGCAGCCTGACAGTCCGGAACACTGAAGCTTTCTTT.

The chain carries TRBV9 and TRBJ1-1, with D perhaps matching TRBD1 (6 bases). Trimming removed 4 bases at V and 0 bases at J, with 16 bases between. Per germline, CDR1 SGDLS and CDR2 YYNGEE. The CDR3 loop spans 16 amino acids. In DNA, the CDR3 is TGTGCCAGCAGCCCAACAGGGACGTTAGTGAACACTGAAGCTTTCTTT. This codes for CASSPTGTLVNTEAFF.

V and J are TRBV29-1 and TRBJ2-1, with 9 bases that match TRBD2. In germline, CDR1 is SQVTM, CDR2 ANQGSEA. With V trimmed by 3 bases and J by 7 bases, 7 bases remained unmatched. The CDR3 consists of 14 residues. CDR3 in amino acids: CSVESAGLANEQFF. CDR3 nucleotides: TGCAGCGTTGAGTCAGCGGGACTAGCAAATGAGCAGTTCTTC.

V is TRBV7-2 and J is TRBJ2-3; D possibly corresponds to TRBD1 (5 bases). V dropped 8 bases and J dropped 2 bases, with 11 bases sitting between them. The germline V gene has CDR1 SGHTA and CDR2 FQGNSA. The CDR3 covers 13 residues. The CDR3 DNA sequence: TGTGCCAGCTGTGGGGCAGCCACAGATACGCAGTATTTT. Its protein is CASCGAATDTQYF.